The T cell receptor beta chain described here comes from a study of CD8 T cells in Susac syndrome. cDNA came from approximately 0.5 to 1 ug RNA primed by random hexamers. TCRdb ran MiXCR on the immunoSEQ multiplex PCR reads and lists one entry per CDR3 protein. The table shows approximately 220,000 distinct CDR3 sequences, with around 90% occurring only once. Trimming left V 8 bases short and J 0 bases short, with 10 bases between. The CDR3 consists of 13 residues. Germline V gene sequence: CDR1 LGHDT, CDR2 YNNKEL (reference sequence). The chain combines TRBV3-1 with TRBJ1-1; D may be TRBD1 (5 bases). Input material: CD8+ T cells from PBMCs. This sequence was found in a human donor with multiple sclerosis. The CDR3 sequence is CASSGGMNTEAFF. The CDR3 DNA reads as TGTGCCAGCTCGGGGGGGATGAACACTGAAGCTTTCTTT.